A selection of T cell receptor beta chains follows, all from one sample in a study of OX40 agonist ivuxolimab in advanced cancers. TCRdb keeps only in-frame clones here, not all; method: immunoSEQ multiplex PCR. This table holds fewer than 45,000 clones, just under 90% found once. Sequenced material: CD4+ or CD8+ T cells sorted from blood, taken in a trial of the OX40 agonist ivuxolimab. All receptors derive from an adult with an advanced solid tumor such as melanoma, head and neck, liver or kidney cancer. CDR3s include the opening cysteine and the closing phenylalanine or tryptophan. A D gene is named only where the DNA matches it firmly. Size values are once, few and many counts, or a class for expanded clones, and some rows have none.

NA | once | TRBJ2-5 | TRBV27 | CASSTGLRETQYF | TGTGCCAGCAGTACAGGGTTGAGGGAGACCCAGTACTTC
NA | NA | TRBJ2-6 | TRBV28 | CASSLSAGANVLTF | TGTGCCAGCAGTTTGTCGGCTGGGGCCAACGTCCTGACTTTC
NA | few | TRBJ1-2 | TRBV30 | CAWSEAGDGYTF | TGTGCCTGGAGTGAGGCAGGGGATGGCTACACCTTC
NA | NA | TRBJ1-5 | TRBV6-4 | CASSRTGDQPQHF | TGTGCCAGCAGTCGTACCGGGGATCAGCCCCAGCATTTT
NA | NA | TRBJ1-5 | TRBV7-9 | CASSLGGDQPQHF | TGTGCCAGCAGCTTAGGGGGAGATCAGCCCCAGCATTTT
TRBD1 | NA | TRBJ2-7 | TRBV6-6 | CASSYDRTGPYEQYF | TGTGCCAGCAGTTACGATAGGACAGGGCCGTACGAGCAGTACTTC
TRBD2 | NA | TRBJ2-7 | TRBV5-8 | CASSRTGGAYEQYF | TGTGCCAGCAGCAGAACCGGGGGGGCCTACGAGCAGTACTTC
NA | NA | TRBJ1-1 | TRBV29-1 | CSVEGGRGAFF | TGCAGCGTTGAAGGTGGTCGGGGGGCTTTCTTT
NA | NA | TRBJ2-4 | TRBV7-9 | CASSLSPSGGDIQYF | TGTGCCAGCAGCTTATCCCCCTCAGGGGGGGACATTCAGTACTTC
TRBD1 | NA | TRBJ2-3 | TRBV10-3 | CAIGQGERDTQYF | TGTGCCATCGGACAGGGGGAACGAGATACGCAGTATTTT
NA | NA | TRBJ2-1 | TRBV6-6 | CASSYSSPGGNEQFF | TGTGCCAGCAGTTACTCGAGTCCAGGCGGTAATGAGCAGTTCTTC